The rows below give T cell receptor beta chains drawn from one sample of a study of response to subunit inactivated influenza vaccine. MiXCR, applied by TCRdb to the RT-PCR reads, yields one record per CDR3 protein. The sample gives approximately 680,000 distinct CDR3 sequences, 15% to 17% of which show up once; 11% is in the top ten. Sequenced material: PBMCs from blood, taken roughly 12 days after vaccination. The receptors originated from a man aged 45 to 65 who received an inactivated influenza vaccine. CDR3s include the opening cysteine and the closing phenylalanine or tryptophan. The order of the fields is D gene, J gene, V gene, clone size, CDR3 DNA, CDR3 protein. D genes are given only for firm matches. Size tells how often a clone was seen (once, few, many) or the class of an expanded clone, and some rows leave it out.

>NA|TRBJ2-2|TRBV12-3/TRBV12-4|NA
TGTGCCAGCACTTTGAGTGGGGCCGGGGAGCTGTTTTTT
CASTLSGAGELFF
>NA|TRBJ1-2|TRBV7-2|NA
TGTGCCAGCAGGACGTACTATGGCTACACCTTC
CASRTYYGYTF
>TRBD2|TRBJ2-7|TRBV12-3/TRBV12-4|few
TGTGCCAGCAGTTTGGGAGCGGGGGGGCGCGAGCAGTACTTC
CASSLGAGGREQYF
>NA|TRBJ2-7|TRBV12-3/TRBV12-4|NA
TGTGCCAGCAGGGTTAGCTACGAGCAGTACTTC
CASRVSYEQYF
>NA|TRBJ2-5|TRBV5-1|NA
TGCGCCAGCAGCCATGGACAAATGTTACAAGAGACCCAGTACTTC
CASSHGQMLQETQYF
>TRBD2|TRBJ2-7|TRBV3-1|NA
TGTGCCAGCAGCCGACTCGGGACTAGCGCCCCCAACGAGCAGTACTTC
CASSRLGTSAPNEQYF
>NA|TRBJ2-7|TRBV28|NA
TGTGCCAGCAGAAGAGTCTCCTACGAGCAGTACTTC
CASRRVSYEQYF
>NA|TRBJ1-6|TRBV7-2|NA
TGTGCCAGCAGCCCAATCTCCGTAGCCTCCTATAATTCACCCCTCCACTTT
CASSPISVASYNSPLHF
>NA|TRBJ2-1|TRBV5-1|few
TGCGCCAGCAGCTTGATCGGGACTTTCAATGAGCAGTTCTTC
CASSLIGTFNEQFF
>NA|TRBJ1-2|TRBV10-3|NA
TGTGCCATCAGTGAGCCCTTTAGGGGCAGTGCTAACTATGGCTACACCTTC
CAISEPFRGSANYGYTF
>NA|TRBJ2-7|TRBV15|few
TGTGCCACCAGCAGAGAGAAGGGATCCTACGAGCAGTACTTC
CATSREKGSYEQYF
>NA|TRBJ1-2|TRBV5-1|few
TGCGCCAGCAGCTTGGACGGGCTTGTCTATGGCTACACCTTC
CASSLDGLVYGYTF
>TRBD2|TRBJ2-1|TRBV20-1|few
TGCAGTGCAAGCGGGAGGGCCATCAATGAGCAGTTCTTC
CSASGRAINEQFF
>TRBD1|TRBJ2-1|TRBV5-4|NA
TGTGCCAGCAGCTTGAAAGGGGGCTTCGAGCAGTTCTTC
CASSLKGGFEQFF
>TRBD2|TRBJ2-3|TRBV6-5|few
TGTGCCAGCAGTTACTCTGGCCGGGGGGTTCCCACAGATACGCAGTATTTT
CASSYSGRGVPTDTQYF
>NA|TRBJ2-7|TRBV5-1|many
TGCGCCAGCAGCTACGGGCCTCTGATCCCCGAGCAGTACTTC
CASSYGPLIPEQYF
>TRBD2|TRBJ2-5|TRBV7-6|few
TGTGCCAGCAGCTTTCCCTGGACTAGCCCGACCCAGTACTTC
CASSFPWTSPTQYF
>NA|TRBJ1-4|TRBV29-1|NA
TGCAGCGTTGGATTTGTGGGGGCGTCTGAAAAACTGTTTTTT
CSVGFVGASEKLFF
>NA|TRBJ1-5|TRBV6-1|many
TGTGCCAGCAGTCCCGAAGGGGGTAGCAATCAGCCCCAGCATTTT
CASSPEGGSNQPQHF
>TRBD2|TRBJ2-1|TRBV7-2|NA
TGTGCCAGCAGCTCGGGTAGCGGGAGCCACAATGAGCAGTTCTTC
CASSSGSGSHNEQFF
>NA|TRBJ2-7|TRBV11-1|NA
TGTGCCAGCAGCTTGAGGACTACGTCCTACGAGCAGTACTTC
CASSLRTTSYEQYF
>TRBD2|TRBJ2-1|TRBV24-1|few
TGTGCCACCAGTGATTCTCGGACTAGCGGGATAAACAATGAGCAGTTCTTC
CATSDSRTSGINNEQFF
>NA|TRBJ2-7|TRBV20-1|NA
TGCAGTGCCCGGGACATGAGCTCCTACGAGCAGTACTTC
CSARDMSSYEQYF
>NA|TRBJ1-2|TRBV5-1|many
TGCGCCAGCAGCTTGGCCGACAGCTATGGCTACACCTTC
CASSLADSYGYTF
>NA|TRBJ2-5|TRBV27|few
TGTGCCAGCAGTTTCCTGGGAGGAAAAGAGACCCAGTACTTC
CASSFLGGKETQYF
>NA|TRBJ1-4|TRBV7-2|NA
TGTGCCAGCAGCTTAGTAGGCAGCAGGAATGAAAAACTGTTTTTT
CASSLVGSRNEKLFF
>NA|TRBJ1-6|TRBV5-1|NA
TGCGCCAGCAGCTTGGGGACCCATAATAATTCACCCCTCCACTTT
CASSLGTHNNSPLHF
>TRBD1|TRBJ2-1|TRBV6-2/TRBV6-3|NA
TGTGCCAGCATTTACTCTTTGGACAGGGTCCCCAATGAGCAGTTCTTC
CASIYSLDRVPNEQFF
>NA|TRBJ2-7|TRBV4-1|NA
TGCGCCAGCAGCCAAGATTTGTCCTCCAGGAGGGAGCAGTACTTC
CASSQDLSSRREQYF
>NA|TRBJ2-3|TRBV14|NA
TGTGCCAGCAGCTATATGGGCCTGAGTGATACGCAGTATTTT
CASSYMGLSDTQYF
>TRBD1|TRBJ1-2|TRBV7-2|few
TGTGCCAGCAGAGGTCGGACAGGGGGAAACTATGGCTACACCTTC
CASRGRTGGNYGYTF
>NA|TRBJ2-7|TRBV7-9|few
TGTGCCAGCAGCTTCAGGACCGGCGAGCAGTACTTC
CASSFRTGEQYF
>NA|TRBJ1-6|TRBV20-1|few
TGCAGTGCTAGAGGGACGCGGTGGACCTATAATTCACCCCTCCACTTT
CSARGTRWTYNSPLHF
>TRBD2|TRBJ2-1|TRBV20-1|few
TGCAGTGCTAGAAAACCGGGACTAGCAAGCTACAATGAGCAGTTCTTC
CSARKPGLASYNEQFF
>NA|TRBJ2-2|TRBV12-3/TRBV12-4|many
TGTGCCAGCAGTCCGCTCGGGCAAGGCGGGGAGCTGTTTTTT
CASSPLGQGGELFF
>NA|TRBJ1-6|TRBV5-1|few
TGCGCCAGCACCCAGGATGCGGCTAGGAATTCACCCCTCCACTTT
CASTQDAARNSPLHF